This TCR beta chain was recorded in a study of CD8 T cells in ankylosing spondylitis. There are 15 residues in the CDR3. Trimming pared 6 bases from V and 2 bases from J, leaving 18 bases between. Germline V gene lookup returns CDR1 DFQATT and CDR2 SNEGSKA (reference sequence). TCRdb processed the 5' RACE reads anew with MiXCR; each CDR3 protein has one entry. Of about 390,000 distinct CDR3 sequences listed, about 20% are singletons. In this sample, this clonotype turned up a few times. The antigen remains unidentified. Findings of the study overall: There were earlier reports of some motif variants in reactive arthritis synovial fluid and blood. For ankylosing spondylitis blood, a TCR beta motif of 7 or 8 highly homologous variants appeared characteristic. Reportedly, significant enrichment of disease-linked clones occurred in matched ankylosing spondylitis synovial fluid. Peripheral blood samples showed relatively rare disease-linked clones, and these clones were CD8+.

Sequenced: blood, either unsorted or a sorted T cell fraction (not recorded which). The V call is TRBV20-1, the J call TRBJ2-3, with D tentatively TRBD1 or TRBD2 (7 bases each). The source is a male donor with ankylosing spondylitis. CDR3 protein: CSANVQGGATDTQYF. The CDR3 DNA sequence: TGCAGTGCCAACGTTCAGGGGGGGGCCACAGATACGCAGTATTTT.